These 5 T cell receptor beta chains originate from one sample sequenced in a study of blood T cells in healthy people across ages. Through a sample-barcoded 5' primer and a J-beta primer mix, a second PCR was run for roughly 6 to 12 cycles. Using its own MiXCR run on the 5' RACE reads, TCRdb lists one record per CDR3 protein. The sample contains about 680,000 distinct CDR3 sequences, roughly 49% of which appear only once. The sequenced material came from blood. These receptors originate from a woman between 55 and 75 years old in good health.

This clonotype was counted a few times. This chain uses TRBV7-8 with TRBJ2-1, with unresolved D. The germline CDR1 and CDR2 sequences are SGHVS and FQNEAQ. The V end lost 4 bases, the J end lost 5 bases, and 15 bases lay between the germline ends. This CDR3 spans 15 amino acids. This chain's CDR3 is CASSSLGRSHNEQFF. The CDR3 coding sequence is TGTGCCAGCAGCTCCTTGGGCAGGAGCCACAATGAGCAGTTCTTC.

The V gene is TRBV12-5, the J gene TRBJ2-7; D is ambiguous. V dropped 5 bases and J dropped 0 bases, with 20 bases sitting between them. CDR1 and CDR2 from the germline V gene are LGHNT and FRNRAP. CDR3 length: 17 amino acids. CDR3 region: CASGLRPQEIRSYEQYF. Here the CDR3 DNA reads TGTGCTAGTGGTCTACGACCCCAGGAAATCCGCTCCTACGAGCAGTACTTC.

The J gene is TRBJ2-7, the V gene TRBV28; D may be TRBD1 or TRBD2 (5 bases each). The CDR3 is 14 residues long. The V gene's germline CDR1 is MDHEN and CDR2 SYDVKM. V was trimmed by 7 bases and J by 2 bases, leaving 15 bases between them. CDR3 nucleotides: TGTGCCAGCACCGCCGGGACCTTCACCTACGAGCAGTACTTC. Protein sequence: CASTAGTFTYEQYF.

For the CDR3, the DNA is TGTGCCAGCAGCTTAGTCGGGCGGGGACTAGCGATGGATGAGCAGTTCTTC. It specifies CASSLVGRGLAMDEQFF. The genes are TRBV7-3 and TRBJ2-1; 10 bases align to TRBD2. Looked up from germline, CDR1 is SGHTA and CDR2 is FQGTGA. The CDR3 has 17 residues. The junction had 12 bases not matched to a gene; V was cut back by 2 bases and J by 8 bases. The variable domain in full, with the rest retrieved from reference TRBV7-3 and TRBJ2-1, is GAGVSQTPSNKVTEKGKYVELRCDPISGHTALYWYRQSLGQGPEFLIYFQGTGAADDSGLPNDRFFAVRPEGSVSTLKIQRTERGDSAVYLCASSLVGRGLAMDEQFFGPGTRLTVL.

The rearrangement links TRBV15 to TRBJ2-3, with TRBD2 identical over 10 bases. Germline trimming cut 1 base from V and 4 bases from J; bases unmatched to any gene: 11. The CDR3 is made up of 18 amino acids. CDR1 LNHNV and CDR2 YYDKDF come from the germline V gene (reference sequence). CDR3 DNA sequence: TGTGCCACCAGCAGAGTCACCAACCTAGCGGGAGCGGCAGATACGCAGTATTTT. Its translation is CATSRVTNLAGAADTQYF.